This T cell receptor beta chain was found in a study of long-term antiretroviral therapy in people with HIV. The assay, immunoSEQ v3.0, was run at survey level. TCRdb keeps only in-frame clones here, not all; method: immunoSEQ multiplex PCR. Of about 22,000 clones listed, around 83% are singletons. The CDR3 covers 15 residues. V lost 0 bases, J lost 6 bases, and 8 bases stayed unmatched. The germline V gene encodes CDR1 SGHKS and CDR2 YYEKEE (reference sequence). This clonotype was sampled from a man aged 18 to 29 with HIV. The sequencing used unsorted PBMCs, collected 0.1 years before starting antiretroviral therapy. V gene TRBV5-5 combines with J gene TRBJ1-2; 7 bases are a match to TRBD1. CDR3 protein: CASSLDGGQSHGYTF. The CDR3 DNA reads as TGTGCCAGCAGCTTGGACGGGGGACAGTCTCATGGCTACACCTTC.